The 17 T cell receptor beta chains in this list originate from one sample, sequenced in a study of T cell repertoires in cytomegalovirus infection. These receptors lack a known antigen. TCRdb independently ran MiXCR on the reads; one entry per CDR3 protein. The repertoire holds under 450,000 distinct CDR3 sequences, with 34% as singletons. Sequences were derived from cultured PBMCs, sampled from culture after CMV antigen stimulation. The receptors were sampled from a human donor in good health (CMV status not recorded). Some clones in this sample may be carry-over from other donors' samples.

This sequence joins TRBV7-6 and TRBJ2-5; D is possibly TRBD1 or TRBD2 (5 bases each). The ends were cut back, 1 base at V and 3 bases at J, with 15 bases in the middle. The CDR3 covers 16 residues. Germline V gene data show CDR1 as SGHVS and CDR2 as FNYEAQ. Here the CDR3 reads CASSLEGFGGKETQYF. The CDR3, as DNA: TGTGCCAGCAGCTTAGAGGGATTTGGGGGAAAAGAGACCCAGTACTTC.

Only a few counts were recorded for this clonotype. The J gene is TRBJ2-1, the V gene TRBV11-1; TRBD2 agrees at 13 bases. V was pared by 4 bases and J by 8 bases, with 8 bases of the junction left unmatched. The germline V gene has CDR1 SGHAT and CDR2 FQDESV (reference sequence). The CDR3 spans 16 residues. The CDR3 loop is CASSSPGLAGADEQFF. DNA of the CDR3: TGTGCCAGCAGCTCTCCCGGACTAGCGGGAGCGGATGAGCAGTTCTTC.

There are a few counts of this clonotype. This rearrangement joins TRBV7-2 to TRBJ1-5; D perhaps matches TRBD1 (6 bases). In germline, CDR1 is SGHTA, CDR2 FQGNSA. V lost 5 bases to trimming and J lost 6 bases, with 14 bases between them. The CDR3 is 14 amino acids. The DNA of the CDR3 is TGTGCCAGCAGCCCAAAGGGGGGGGTTCAGCCCCAGCATTTT. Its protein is CASSPKGGVQPQHF.

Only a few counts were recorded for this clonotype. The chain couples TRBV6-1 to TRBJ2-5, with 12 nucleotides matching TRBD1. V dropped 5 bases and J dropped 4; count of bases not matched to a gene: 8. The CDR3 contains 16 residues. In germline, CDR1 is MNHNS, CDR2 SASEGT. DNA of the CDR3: TGTGCCAGCAGTCAGATCCGGGACAGGGGGCGAGAGACCCAGTACTTC. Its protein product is CASSQIRDRGRETQYF.

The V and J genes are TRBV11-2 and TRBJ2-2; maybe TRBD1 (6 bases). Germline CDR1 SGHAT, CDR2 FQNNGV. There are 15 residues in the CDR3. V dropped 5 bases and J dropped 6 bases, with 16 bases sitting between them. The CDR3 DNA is TGTGCCAGCAGCCGCGACAGGCCGCAGGCCGGGGAGCTGTTTTTT. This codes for CASSRDRPQAGELFF.

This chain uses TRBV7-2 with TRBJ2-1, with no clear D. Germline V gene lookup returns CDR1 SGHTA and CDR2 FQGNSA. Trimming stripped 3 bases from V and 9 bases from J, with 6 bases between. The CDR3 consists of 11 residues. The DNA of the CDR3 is TGTGCCAGCAGCTTCCGGGCTGAGCAGTTCTTC. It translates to CASSFRAEQFF.

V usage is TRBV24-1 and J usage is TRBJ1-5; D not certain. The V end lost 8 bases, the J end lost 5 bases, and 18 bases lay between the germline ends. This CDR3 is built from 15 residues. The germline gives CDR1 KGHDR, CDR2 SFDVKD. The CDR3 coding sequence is TGTGCCACCACCCCGGACCACCATCGGGATCAGCCCCAGCATTTT. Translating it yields CATTPDHHRDQPQHF.

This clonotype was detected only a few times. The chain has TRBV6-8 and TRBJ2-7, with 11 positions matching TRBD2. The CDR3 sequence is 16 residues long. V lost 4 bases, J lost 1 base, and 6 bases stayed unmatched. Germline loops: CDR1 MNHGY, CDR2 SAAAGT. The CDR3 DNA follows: TGTGCCAGCAGTTTCACTAGCGGGAGCCTTTCCTACGAGCAGTACTTC. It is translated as CASSFTSGSLSYEQYF.

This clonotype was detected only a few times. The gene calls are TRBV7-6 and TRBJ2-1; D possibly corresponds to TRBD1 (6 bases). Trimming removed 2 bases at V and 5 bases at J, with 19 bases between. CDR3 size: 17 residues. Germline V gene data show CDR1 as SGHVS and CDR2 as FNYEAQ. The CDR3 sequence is CASSLSSGQTPNNEQFF. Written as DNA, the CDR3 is TGTGCCAGCAGCTTAAGTTCCGGACAGACCCCCAACAATGAGCAGTTCTTC.

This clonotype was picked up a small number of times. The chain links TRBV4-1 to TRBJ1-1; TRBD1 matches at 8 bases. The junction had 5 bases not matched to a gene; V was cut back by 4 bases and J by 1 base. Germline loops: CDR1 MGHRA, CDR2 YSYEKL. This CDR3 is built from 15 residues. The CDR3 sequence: CASSPQGAANTEAFF. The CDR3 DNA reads TGCGCCAGCAGCCCTCAGGGGGCCGCGAACACTGAAGCTTTCTTT.

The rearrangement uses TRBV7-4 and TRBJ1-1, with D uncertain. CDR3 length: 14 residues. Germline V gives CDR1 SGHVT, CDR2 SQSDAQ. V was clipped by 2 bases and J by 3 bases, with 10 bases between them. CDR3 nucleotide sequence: TGTGCCAGCAGCTTACCCGGGATTGACACTGAAGCTTTCTTT. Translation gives CASSLPGIDTEAFF.

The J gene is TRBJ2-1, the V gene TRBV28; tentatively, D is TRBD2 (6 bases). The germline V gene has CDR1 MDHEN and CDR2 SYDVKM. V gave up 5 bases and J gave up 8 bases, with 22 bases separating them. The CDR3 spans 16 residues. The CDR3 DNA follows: TGTGCCAGCAGTCCCCCGGGACTGGAGGGAATAGATGAGCAGTTCTTC. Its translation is CASSPPGLEGIDEQFF.

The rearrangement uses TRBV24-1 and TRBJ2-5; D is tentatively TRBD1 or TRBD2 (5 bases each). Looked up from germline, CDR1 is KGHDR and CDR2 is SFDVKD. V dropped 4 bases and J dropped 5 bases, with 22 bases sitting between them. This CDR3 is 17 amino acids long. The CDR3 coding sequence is TGTGCCACCAGTGACGCCGGGACGGTACCCGTAAGTGAGACCCAGTACTTC. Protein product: CATSDAGTVPVSETQYF.

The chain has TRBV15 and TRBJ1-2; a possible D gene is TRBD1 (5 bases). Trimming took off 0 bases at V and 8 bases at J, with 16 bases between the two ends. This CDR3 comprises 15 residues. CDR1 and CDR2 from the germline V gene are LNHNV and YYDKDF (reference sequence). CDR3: CATSRDKGAGLGYTF. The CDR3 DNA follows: TGTGCCACCAGCAGAGATAAAGGGGCAGGGCTCGGCTACACCTTC.

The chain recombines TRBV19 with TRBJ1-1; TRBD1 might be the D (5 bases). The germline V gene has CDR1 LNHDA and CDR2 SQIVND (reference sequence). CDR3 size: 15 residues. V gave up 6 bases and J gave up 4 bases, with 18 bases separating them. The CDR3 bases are TGTGCCAGTAGGTCTCCAGGGTTTCGGGCCACTGAAGCTTTCTTT. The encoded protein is CASRSPGFRATEAFF.

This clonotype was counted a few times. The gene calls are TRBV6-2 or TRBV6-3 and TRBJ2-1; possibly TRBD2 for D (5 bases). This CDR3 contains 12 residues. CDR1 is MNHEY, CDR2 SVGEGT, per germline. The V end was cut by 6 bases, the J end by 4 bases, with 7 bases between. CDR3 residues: CASREEYNEQFF. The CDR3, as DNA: TGTGCCAGCAGGGAGGAATACAATGAGCAGTTCTTC.

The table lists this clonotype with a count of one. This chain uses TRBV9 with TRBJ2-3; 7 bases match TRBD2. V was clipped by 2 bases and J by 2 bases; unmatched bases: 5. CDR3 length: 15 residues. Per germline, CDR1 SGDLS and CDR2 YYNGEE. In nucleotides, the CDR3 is TGTGCCAGCAGCGTCGCAGCGGGACCCACAGATACGCAGTATTTT. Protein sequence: CASSVAAGPTDTQYF.